This T cell receptor (beta chain) was retrieved from a study of shared clonotypes between healthy human individuals. Replicate PCRs from sorted subsets contained roughly 200 ng DNA, which is roughly 30,000 T cell genomes. TCRdb's table, derived via immunoSEQ multiplex PCR, lists solely in-frame clones and lacks some. The sample has some 2,500,000 clones, 93% seen once; the top ten hold 0.35% to 0.45%. There were no recent acute infections or vaccinations among the donors, who were healthy HIV-negative adults. V lost 4 bases and J lost 3, with 10 bases in between. The CDR3 is 14 amino acids. Germline CDR1 is MNHEY and CDR2 is SVGAGI.

Sequencing input: naive CD4+ T cells from PBMCs. Subset meaning: CD45RA+ positively selected. The V call is TRBV6-5, the J call TRBJ1-3, with D hard to call. This TCR was recovered from a man younger than 30 in good health. Some clones in this sample may be carry-over from other donors' samples. As DNA, the CDR3 is TGTGCCAGCAGTTTAACATACATTGGAAACACCATATATTTT. It translates to CASSLTYIGNTIYF.